A selection of T cell receptor beta chains follows, all from one sample in a study of identical twins. Each CDR3 protein gets one entry after TCRdb re-called the 5' RACE reads with MiXCR. Of about 520,000 distinct CDR3 sequences in the sample, roughly 21% were seen once. The same data also went into a second study, on T cells expressing NK-cell markers.

The sample was CD4+ T cells sorted from blood. Receptor source: a woman aged 18-35 years in good health. Each CDR3 is given without its conserved first and last residue. The size entry is marked missing in some rows and otherwise reads once, few, many or a size class.

j_gene,abundance,v_gene,CDR3aa
TRBJ1-1,-,TRBV6-5,ASSYVGTEAF
TRBJ2-1,-,TRBV10-2,AISPSPPYNEQF
TRBJ2-1,-,TRBV7-2,ASSLNPGGFNEQF
TRBJ2-2,few,TRBV6-1,ASSPGAGSTGELF
TRBJ2-1,-,TRBV7-6,ASSLHRAGQF
TRBJ2-1,few,TRBV20-1,SARGVYNEQF
TRBJ2-2,-,TRBV18,ASSLRTGTHGELF
TRBJ2-5,-,TRBV5-4,ASSPGRHQETQY
TRBJ2-5,few,TRBV3-1,ASSQSRVEVTQY
TRBJ1-3,once,TRBV7-9,ASSSKGGTGNTIY
TRBJ1-3,-,TRBV12-3/TRBV12-4,ASNNLLGHSAGNTIY
TRBJ2-7,-,TRBV20-1,SARTRSLEQY
TRBJ2-3,few,TRBV20-1,SAGDGSTDTQY
TRBJ2-3,few,TRBV10-2,ASSEQGGATDTQY
TRBJ2-1,few,TRBV6-1,ASSEEADNEQF
TRBJ2-1,-,TRBV5-1,ASSSSMDRGRSEQF
TRBJ1-2,-,TRBV7-9,ASSSLSWQINYGYT
TRBJ2-3,-,TRBV20-1,SATRAGGRDTQY
TRBJ1-2,many,TRBV12-3/TRBV12-4,ASSFRGSGYT
TRBJ2-1,many,TRBV6-5,ASSYDRDPYNEQF
TRBJ1-1,few,TRBV10-3,AISESRSAAF
TRBJ1-1,few,TRBV29-1,SVVFWGEAF
TRBJ2-1,few,TRBV5-1,ASTNRGPYNEQF